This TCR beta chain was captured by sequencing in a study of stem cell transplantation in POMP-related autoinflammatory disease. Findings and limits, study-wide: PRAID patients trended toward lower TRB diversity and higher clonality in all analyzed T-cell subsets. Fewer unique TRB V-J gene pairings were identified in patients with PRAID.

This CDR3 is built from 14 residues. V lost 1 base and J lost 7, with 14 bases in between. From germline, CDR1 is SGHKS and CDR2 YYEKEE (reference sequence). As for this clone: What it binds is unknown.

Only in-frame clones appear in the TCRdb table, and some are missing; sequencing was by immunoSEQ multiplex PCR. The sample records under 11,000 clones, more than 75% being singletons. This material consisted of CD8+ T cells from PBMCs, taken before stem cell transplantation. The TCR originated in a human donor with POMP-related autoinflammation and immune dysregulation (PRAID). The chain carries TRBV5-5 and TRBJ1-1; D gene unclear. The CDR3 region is CASSLSGYTFEAFF. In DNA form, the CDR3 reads TGTGCCAGCAGCTTGAGCGGGTACACCTTTGAAGCTTTCTTT.